The T cell receptor beta chain under discussion was sequenced for a study of blood T cell repertoires in COVID-19. The ends were cut back, 5 bases at V and 4 bases at J, with 12 bases in the middle. The CDR3 extends over 14 amino acids. CDR1 is GTSNPN and CDR2 is SVGIG in the germline V gene (reference sequence). In the original analysis: Nucleated cell number was recorded as an estimate derived from reference gene primer amplification. Assay: immunoSEQ multiplex PCR; the TCRdb copy retains only in-frame clones and omits some. The DNA was the basis for D and trimming; V, J and clone size are from that table. The table has some 130,000 clones, around 89% seen once.

The genes are TRBV30 and TRBJ2-6, with D maybe TRBD2 (6 bases). Input material: peripheral blood. This receptor was identified in a man aged 45 to 65 with active or convalescent COVID-19. The CDR3 DNA follows: TGTGCCTGGCGGAGGGGATTCGGGGCCAACGTCCTGACTTTC. It is translated as CAWRRGFGANVLTF.